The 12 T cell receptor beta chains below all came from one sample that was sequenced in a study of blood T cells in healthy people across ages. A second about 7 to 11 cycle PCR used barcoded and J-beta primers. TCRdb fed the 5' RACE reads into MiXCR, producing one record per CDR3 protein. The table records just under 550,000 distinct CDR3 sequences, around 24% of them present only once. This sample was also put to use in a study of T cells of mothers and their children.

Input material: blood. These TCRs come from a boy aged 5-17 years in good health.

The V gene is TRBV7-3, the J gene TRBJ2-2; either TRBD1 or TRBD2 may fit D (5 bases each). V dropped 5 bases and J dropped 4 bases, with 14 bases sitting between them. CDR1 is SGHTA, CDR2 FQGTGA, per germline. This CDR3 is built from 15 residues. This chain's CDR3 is CASSPGTWGTGELFF. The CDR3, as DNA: TGTGCCAGCAGCCCAGGGACGTGGGGCACCGGGGAGCTGTTTTTT.

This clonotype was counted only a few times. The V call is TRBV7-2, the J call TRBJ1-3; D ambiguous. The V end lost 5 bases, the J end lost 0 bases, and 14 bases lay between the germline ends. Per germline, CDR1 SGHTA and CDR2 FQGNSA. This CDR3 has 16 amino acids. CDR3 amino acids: CASSGKVTASGNTIYF. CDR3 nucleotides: TGTGCCAGCAGCGGAAAGGTTACAGCCTCTGGAAACACCATATATTTT.

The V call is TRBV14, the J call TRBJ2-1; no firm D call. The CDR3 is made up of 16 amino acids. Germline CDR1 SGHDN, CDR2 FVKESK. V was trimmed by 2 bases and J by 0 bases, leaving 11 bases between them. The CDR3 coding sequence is TGTGCCAGCAGCCAATATCTGTCTGGCTCCTACAATGAGCAGTTCTTC. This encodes CASSQYLSGSYNEQFF.

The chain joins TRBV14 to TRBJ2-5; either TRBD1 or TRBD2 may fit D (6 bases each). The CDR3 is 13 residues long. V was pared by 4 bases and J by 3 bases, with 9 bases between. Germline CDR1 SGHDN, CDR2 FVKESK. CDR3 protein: CASSRGAEETQYF. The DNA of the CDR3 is TGTGCCAGCAGCCGGGGGGCCGAAGAGACCCAGTACTTC.

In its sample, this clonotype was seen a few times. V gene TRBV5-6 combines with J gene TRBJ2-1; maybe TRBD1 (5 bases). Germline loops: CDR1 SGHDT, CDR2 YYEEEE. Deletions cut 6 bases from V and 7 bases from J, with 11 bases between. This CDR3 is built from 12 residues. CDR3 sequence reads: CASNRQGNEQFF. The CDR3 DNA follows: TGTGCCAGCAACCGTCAGGGTAATGAGCAGTTCTTC.

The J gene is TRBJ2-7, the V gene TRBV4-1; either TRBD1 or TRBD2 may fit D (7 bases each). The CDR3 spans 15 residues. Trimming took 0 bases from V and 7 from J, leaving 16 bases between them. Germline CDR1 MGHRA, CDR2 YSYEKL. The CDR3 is CASSQDPGGAREQYF. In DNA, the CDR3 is TGCGCCAGCAGCCAAGACCCAGGGGGGGCGCGTGAGCAGTACTTC.

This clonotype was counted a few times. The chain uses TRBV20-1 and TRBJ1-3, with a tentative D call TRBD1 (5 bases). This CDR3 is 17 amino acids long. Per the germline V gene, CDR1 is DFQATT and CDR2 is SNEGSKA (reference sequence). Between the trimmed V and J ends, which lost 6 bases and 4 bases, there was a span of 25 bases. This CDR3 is CSADYSGPVCIGNTIYF. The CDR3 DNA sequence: TGCAGTGCCGACTATTCAGGGCCCGTCTGCATAGGAAACACCATATATTTT.

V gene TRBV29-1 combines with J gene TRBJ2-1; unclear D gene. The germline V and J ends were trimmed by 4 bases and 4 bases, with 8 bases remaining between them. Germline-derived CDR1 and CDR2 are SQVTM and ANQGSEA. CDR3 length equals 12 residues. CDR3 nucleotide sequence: TGCAGCGTTGCCCTCCCGTACAATGAGCAGTTCTTC. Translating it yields CSVALPYNEQFF.

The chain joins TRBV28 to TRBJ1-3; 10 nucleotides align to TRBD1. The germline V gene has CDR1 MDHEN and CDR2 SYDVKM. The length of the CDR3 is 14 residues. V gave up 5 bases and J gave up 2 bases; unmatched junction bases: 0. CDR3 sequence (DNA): TGTGCCAGCAGTGGGACAGGGGCTGGAAACACCATATATTTT. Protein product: CASSGTGAGNTIYF.

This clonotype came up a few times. CDR3 bases: TGTGCCAGCAGTTCCCGGCGCCAAGAGACCCAGTACTTC. This gives the protein CASSSRRQETQYF. The rearrangement links TRBV28 to TRBJ2-5, with D hard to call. Germline CDR1 MDHEN, CDR2 SYDVKM. The V end lost 4 bases, the J end lost 1 base, and 7 bases lay between the germline ends. The CDR3 sequence is 13 residues long.

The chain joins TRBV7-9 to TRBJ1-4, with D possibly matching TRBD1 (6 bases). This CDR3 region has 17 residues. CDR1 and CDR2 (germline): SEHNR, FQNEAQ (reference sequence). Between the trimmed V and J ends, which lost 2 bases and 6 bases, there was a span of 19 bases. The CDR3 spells CASSLHRPRDKDEKLFF. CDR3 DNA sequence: TGTGCCAGCAGCTTACACAGACCCCGGGACAAAGATGAAAAACTGTTTTTT. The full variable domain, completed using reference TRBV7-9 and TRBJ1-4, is DTGVSQNPRHKITKRGQNVTFRCDPISEHNRLYWYRQTLGQGPEFLTYFQNEAQLEKSRLLSDRFSAERPKGSFSTLEIQRTEQGDSAMYLCASSLHRPRDKDEKLFFGSGTQLSVL.

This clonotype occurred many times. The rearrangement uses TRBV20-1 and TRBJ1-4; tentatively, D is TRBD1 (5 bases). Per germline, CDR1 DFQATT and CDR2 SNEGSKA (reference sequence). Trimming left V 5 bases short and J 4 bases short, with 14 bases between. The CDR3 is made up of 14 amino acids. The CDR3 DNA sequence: TGCAGTGCTCCCGGGGGTGCTCGTAATGAAAAACTGTTTTTT. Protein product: CSAPGGARNEKLFF.